This TCR beta chain was recovered during a study of CD8 T cells in Susac syndrome. Study-level information: The Susac syndrome patients that were sequenced included about six with active disease and roughly 8 in remission. When blood was drawn, the patients with Susac syndrome were therapy-naive, on corticosteroids, or on intravenous immunoglobulin alone.

The CDR3 extends over 17 amino acids. V was clipped by 0 bases and J by 4 bases, with 18 bases between them. Germline V CDR1 and CDR2: KGHSH, LQKENI. CD8+ and CD4+ T cells circulating in blood were sequenced for TCR beta. 0.5 to 1 ug RNA was reverse transcribed with random hexamers. The CDR3 of TCR beta was amplified by immunoSEQ multiplex PCR across 54 Vbeta and 13 Jbeta. TCRdb re-derived calls from the immunoSEQ multiplex PCR reads in MiXCR, one entry per CDR3 protein. The sample shows tens of thousands of distinct CDR3 sequences, around 94% of them seen only once. The sample consisted of CD4+ T cells from PBMCs. The chain carries TRBV18 and TRBJ2-5; D is undetermined. The sequence came from a human donor with Susac syndrome. The CDR3 DNA is TGTGCCAGCTCACCACCGGGGATAGGGTTGGATCGAGAGACCCAGTACTTC. It is translated as CASSPPGIGLDRETQYF.